These T cell receptor beta chains were read from a single sample in a study of cytomegalovirus exposure and HLA in healthy donors. The protocol was immunoSEQ multiplex PCR, while the TCRdb copy is restricted to in-frame clones and leaves out a portion. Among over 85,000 clones, 73% were seen once, and the ten largest hold 3.5% to 4.5%. Specimen: PBMCs. These receptors were obtained from a middle-aged man in good health and CMV-seronegative. Both conserved end residues are trimmed from each CDR3. The order of the fields is V gene, J gene, CDR3 protein.

v_gene: TRBV28; j_gene: TRBJ2-4; CDR3aa: ASSPTGDKNIQY
v_gene: TRBV2; j_gene: TRBJ1-6; CDR3aa: ASSATGGTYNSPLH
v_gene: TRBV5-4; j_gene: TRBJ2-7; CDR3aa: ASSTWRSSGVAYEQY
v_gene: TRBV5-1; j_gene: TRBJ2-7; CDR3aa: ASRRTGRAYEQY
v_gene: TRBV5-1; j_gene: TRBJ2-1; CDR3aa: ASSLELAGGQNEQF
v_gene: TRBV6-1; j_gene: TRBJ2-7; CDR3aa: ASSPIEAEQY
v_gene: TRBV7-6; j_gene: NA; CDR3aa: ASSPDRLHEQY
v_gene: TRBV2; j_gene: TRBJ2-3; CDR3aa: ASSRPRGDTQY
v_gene: TRBV30; j_gene: TRBJ2-2; CDR3aa: AAQSGLNTGELF
v_gene: TRBV6-1; j_gene: TRBJ2-7; CDR3aa: ASRDITTYEQY
v_gene: TRBV7-2; j_gene: TRBJ2-3; CDR3aa: ASSLGGGITSTDTQY
v_gene: TRBV18; j_gene: TRBJ1-2; CDR3aa: ASSPEFSGNYGYT
v_gene: TRBV7-2; j_gene: TRBJ2-3; CDR3aa: ASSLGQEDTQY
v_gene: TRBV19; j_gene: TRBJ2-7; CDR3aa: ASSIVPGYEQY
v_gene: TRBV6-1; j_gene: TRBJ1-6; CDR3aa: ASRGTVNSPLH
v_gene: TRBV7-9; j_gene: TRBJ1-2; CDR3aa: ASSLDLGIDNYGYT
v_gene: TRBV5-6; j_gene: TRBJ2-3; CDR3aa: ASSELAGGSGDTQY
v_gene: TRBV2; j_gene: TRBJ1-2; CDR3aa: ASSEWQGLDGYT
v_gene: TRBV5-1; j_gene: TRBJ2-5; CDR3aa: ASRTGWSETQY
v_gene: TRBV5-5; j_gene: TRBJ1-2; CDR3aa: ASSLAGKVSSYGYT
v_gene: TRBV11-3; j_gene: TRBJ2-1; CDR3aa: ASSQTSGANNEQF
v_gene: TRBV6-5; j_gene: TRBJ2-2; CDR3aa: ASSLLAGGGTGELF
v_gene: TRBV6-1; j_gene: TRBJ2-7; CDR3aa: ASTYSSGDYEQY
v_gene: TRBV6-5; j_gene: TRBJ2-7; CDR3aa: ASSYGTGGGLY
v_gene: TRBV21-1; j_gene: TRBJ2-1; CDR3aa: ASSKTLQGQWDNEQF
v_gene: TRBV9; j_gene: TRBJ1-2; CDR3aa: ASSGGGPRRYGYT
v_gene: TRBV7-2; j_gene: TRBJ2-7; CDR3aa: ASSLQRGTYEQY
v_gene: TRBV5-1; j_gene: TRBJ1-3; CDR3aa: ASSLGTGETGNTIY
v_gene: TRBV10-3; j_gene: TRBJ2-4; CDR3aa: AAGTSANIQY
v_gene: TRBV14; j_gene: TRBJ1-4; CDR3aa: ASSRGDLREKLF
v_gene: TRBV7-8; j_gene: TRBJ2-5; CDR3aa: ASSLDSSEGQGTETQY
v_gene: TRBV5-6; j_gene: TRBJ2-5; CDR3aa: ASSYGTSQY
v_gene: TRBV7-9; j_gene: TRBJ2-5; CDR3aa: ASSLGGTDWGTQY
v_gene: TRBV28; j_gene: TRBJ1-1; CDR3aa: ASSPHVGRGNTEAF
v_gene: TRBV15; j_gene: TRBJ2-2; CDR3aa: ATSRASDTGELF
v_gene: TRBV10-3; j_gene: TRBJ2-1; CDR3aa: AISDRKGLRSGTYNEQF
v_gene: TRBV5-8; j_gene: TRBJ1-5; CDR3aa: ATEQGAWSNQPQH
v_gene: TRBV7-9; j_gene: TRBJ1-5; CDR3aa: ASSAQGIQPQH
v_gene: TRBV7-6; j_gene: TRBJ1-2; CDR3aa: ASSLATGGNYGYT
v_gene: TRBV4-1; j_gene: TRBJ2-7; CDR3aa: ASSQRQGATYEQY
v_gene: TRBV6-4; j_gene: TRBJ2-1; CDR3aa: ASSEFRGAFYNEQF
v_gene: TRBV5-1; j_gene: TRBJ2-7; CDR3aa: ASSLAGQGLSYEQY
v_gene: TRBV4-3; j_gene: TRBJ2-3; CDR3aa: ASSQAARTDKDTQY
v_gene: TRBV4-1; j_gene: TRBJ2-3; CDR3aa: ASSQGTSGGLADTQY
v_gene: TRBV2; j_gene: TRBJ1-1; CDR3aa: ASGGQGYTEAF
v_gene: TRBV29-1; j_gene: TRBJ2-3; CDR3aa: TGFGSGTQDTQY
v_gene: TRBV5-1; j_gene: TRBJ2-7; CDR3aa: ASSLEGGGLEQY
v_gene: TRBV2; j_gene: TRBJ2-7; CDR3aa: ASSTYEQY
v_gene: TRBV7-9; j_gene: TRBJ2-5; CDR3aa: ASSGTGGTQY
v_gene: TRBV11-2; j_gene: TRBJ1-2; CDR3aa: ASRPTGGYGYT
v_gene: TRBV25-1; j_gene: TRBJ1-1; CDR3aa: ASSEGPLTTEAF
v_gene: TRBV5-1; j_gene: TRBJ1-6; CDR3aa: ASSLALGARPSPLH
v_gene: TRBV2; j_gene: TRBJ1-2; CDR3aa: ASSYGTGSFGYT
v_gene: TRBV19; j_gene: TRBJ1-1; CDR3aa: ASGSRGTEAF
v_gene: TRBV9; j_gene: TRBJ2-1; CDR3aa: ASSRTGRNEQF
v_gene: TRBV25-1; j_gene: TRBJ2-7; CDR3aa: ASSEGWGGEQY
v_gene: TRBV5-1; j_gene: TRBJ2-1; CDR3aa: ASSPGNSPLYNEQF
v_gene: TRBV4-1; j_gene: TRBJ2-2; CDR3aa: ASSPLEGASGELF
v_gene: TRBV6-5; j_gene: TRBJ1-2; CDR3aa: ASTRTGGYGYT
v_gene: TRBV5-6; j_gene: TRBJ1-6; CDR3aa: ASSPGTVRIRPLH